What follows describes a single T cell receptor (beta chain). Used for diagnoses were clinical symptoms, serum thyroxine and TRAb, thyroid ultrasound and orbital computed tomography. The entry originates in a study of T cells in Graves' hyperthyroidism and ophthalmopathy. The CDR3 regions of TCR beta were amplified from RNA transcripts. TCR CDR3 underwent first-round RT-PCR with the HTBI primer set. Using its own MiXCR run on the multiplex PCR reads, TCRdb lists one record per CDR3 protein. This table has some 700,000 distinct CDR3 sequences, 15% to 20% appearing once. Germline CDR1 reads MNHEY; CDR2 reads SVGAGI. The CDR3 has 17 amino acids. V was pared by 2 bases and J by 5 bases, with 16 bases between.

The source is a man between 50 and 59 years old with Graves' hyperthyroidism. Material: blood. The chain joins TRBV6-5 to TRBJ1-6; no clear D gene. The CDR3 loop is CASSYIGRRNNNSPLHF. The CDR3 DNA follows: TGTGCCAGCAGTTACATTGGGAGACGGAATAATAATTCACCCCTCCACTTT.